This T cell receptor (beta chain) was found in a study of tumor-infiltrating lymphocytes in primary liver carcinoma. Whole-study results and caveats: Tumors had a significantly higher top-250-clone fraction than blood (p = 0.039).

CDR1 and CDR2 (germline): MNHEY, SVGEGT. V lost 6 bases, J lost 5 bases, and 17 bases lay in between. The CDR3 has 14 amino acids. TCR beta cDNA was made from 400 to 500 ng total RNA with a constant-region primer. Libraries for TCR beta were built through three nested multiplex PCR rounds, which together made up a slightly modified ARM-PCR procedure. In the first two PCR rounds, TRBV1-TRBV30 forward primers were paired with a C-beta reverse primer, and each round lasted roughly 9 cycles. One entry per CDR3 protein results from TCRdb running MiXCR on the multiplex PCR reads. The sample holds more than 95,000 distinct CDR3 sequences, approximately 80% seen once. Co-extracted RNA and DNA came from 20-30 mg of unsorted bulk tissue. All patients had surgically resected primary liver carcinoma. This clonotype was detected a few times. Antigen: not known.

This sequence joins TRBV6-2 or TRBV6-3 and TRBJ2-7, with D uncertain. What was sequenced was liver tumor tissue from sampling region 3. Subset given: tumor region T3, left-lateral pole. This sequence originates from a man aged 40-49 years with primary liver carcinoma and hepatitis B virus infection. This CDR3 is CASSLRDIAHEQYF. The CDR3 region has the DNA TGTGCCAGCAGCCTCCGTGACATTGCCCACGAGCAGTACTTC.